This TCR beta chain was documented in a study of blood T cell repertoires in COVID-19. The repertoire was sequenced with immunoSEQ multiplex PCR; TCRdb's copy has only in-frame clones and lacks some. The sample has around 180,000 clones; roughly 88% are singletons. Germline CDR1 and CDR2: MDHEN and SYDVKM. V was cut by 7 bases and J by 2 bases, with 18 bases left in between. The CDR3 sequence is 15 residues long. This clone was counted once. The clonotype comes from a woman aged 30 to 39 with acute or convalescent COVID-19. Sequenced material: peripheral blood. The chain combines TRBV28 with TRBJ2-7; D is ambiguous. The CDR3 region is CASINSRLYPYEQYF. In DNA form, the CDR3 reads TGTGCCAGCATTAATTCTAGACTTTACCCCTACGAGCAGTACTTC.